The 18 T cell receptor beta chains given below trace back to one sample, sequenced in a study of T cells in Graves' hyperthyroidism and ophthalmopathy. RNA transcripts served as the template for amplifying TCR beta CDR3 regions. During a first-round RT-PCR of the TCR CDR3, the HTBI primer set was used. TCRdb reprocessed the multiplex PCR reads via MiXCR and lists one record per CDR3 protein. The top ten hold over 25% of the sample, which has fewer than 350,000 distinct CDR3 sequences, about 15% seen once. Sequenced sample: blood. Every receptor here comes from a woman aged 45-65 years with Graves' hyperthyroidism that later progressed to Graves' ophthalmopathy.

Many counts were recorded for this clonotype. The chain combines TRBV7-9 with TRBJ2-3, with TRBD1 matching 10 bases. From germline, CDR1 is SEHNR and CDR2 FQNEAQ (reference sequence). V shed 1 base and J 2 bases; nucleotides not matched to a gene: 9. This CDR3 has 18 amino acids. The CDR3 DNA reads TGTGCCAGCAGCTTAGAAGGGTTTGGGACAGGGGACACAGATACGCAGTATTTT. Its protein is CASSLEGFGTGDTDTQYF.

This clonotype showed up many times. The rearrangement uses TRBV30 and TRBJ1-4, with 9 bases lining up with TRBD1. Germline V gene data show CDR1 as GTSNPN and CDR2 as SVGIG (reference sequence). CDR3 length: 13 residues. The V gene end was trimmed by 4 bases and the J gene end by 8 bases; junction bases not matched to a gene: 5. CDR3 region: CAWTDRGKEKLFF. The CDR3, as DNA: TGTGCCTGGACCGACAGGGGGAAGGAAAAACTGTTTTTT.

This clonotype appeared many times. This sequence joins TRBV28 and TRBJ1-1; the match to TRBD1 covers 9 bases. CDR1 and CDR2 from the germline V gene are MDHEN and SYDVKM. The length of the CDR3 is 16 residues. V shed 6 bases and J 3 bases; nucleotides not matched to a gene: 11. The CDR3 here is CASSGTGGRWDTEAFF. CDR3 DNA sequence: TGTGCCAGCAGCGGAACAGGGGGCAGATGGGACACTGAAGCTTTCTTT.

This clonotype was counted ten times or more. This chain joins TRBV9 and TRBJ2-3; 7 bases agree with TRBD2. The CDR3 length is 16 residues. Germline V CDR1 and CDR2: SGDLS, YYNGEE. With 0 bases clipped from V and 10 bases from J, the junction kept 14 bases outside the gene matches. CDR3 loop: CASSVAGAAGEVAQYF. The CDR3 nucleotides are TGTGCCAGCAGCGTAGCGGGAGCGGCGGGGGAGGTAGCGCAGTATTTT.

This clonotype has at least ten counts. The chain employs TRBV7-8 and TRBJ2-7; 9 nucleotides line up with TRBD2. Germline assignment: CDR1 SGHVS and CDR2 FQNEAQ. This CDR3 spans 14 amino acids. The CDR3 protein is CRDSAGGGAYEQYF. CDR3 DNA sequence: TGTCGGGACTCGGCGGGAGGGGGGGCCTACGAGCAGTACTTC.

This clonotype was seen a handful of times. This chain connects TRBV9 to TRBJ1-2, with D hard to call. The CDR3 loop spans 12 amino acids. V dropped 1 base and J dropped 6 bases, with 7 bases sitting between them. Germline V CDR1 and CDR2: SGDLS, YYNGEE. CDR3 loop: CASSVTEDGYTF. CDR3 coding DNA: TGTGCCAGCAGCGTAACGGAGGATGGCTACACCTTC. Full variable domain (outside the CDR3, taken from reference TRBV9 and TRBJ1-2): DSGVTQTPKHLITATGQRVTLRCSPRSGDLSVYWYQQSLDQGLQFLIQYYNGEERAKGNILERFSAQQFPDLHSELNLSSLELGDSALYFCASSVTEDGYTFGSGTRLTVV.

This clonotype was found many times. The chain employs TRBV3-1 and TRBJ1-2; D is unresolved. The CDR3 sequence is 15 residues long. Trimming removed 4 bases from V and 3 bases from J, with 15 bases in between. Germline-derived CDR1 and CDR2 are LGHDT and YNNKEL (reference sequence). CDR3 DNA: TGTGCCAGCAGCCCCGGACGGCACGAGTACTATGGCTACACCTTC. Protein: CASSPGRHEYYGYTF.

This clonotype was recorded once. The chain couples TRBV2 to TRBJ2-7; D possibly uses TRBD1 or TRBD2 (6 bases each). The germline CDR1 and CDR2 sequences are SNHLY and FYNNEI. This CDR3 has 12 residues. V shed 6 bases and J shed 6 bases, with 12 bases lying between them. Here the CDR3 DNA reads TGTGCCAGCAGCGTAGAGGGGGGCGAGCAGTACTTC. The encoded protein is CASSVEGGEQYF.

This clonotype was seen repeatedly, ten times or more. The chain has TRBV12-3 or TRBV12-4 and TRBJ2-7; 9 bases line up with TRBD2. The V gene end was trimmed by 4 bases and the J gene end by 4 bases; junction bases not matched to a gene: 11. The CDR3 length is 16 residues. CDR3 in amino acids: CASSWTSENIPYEQYF. CDR3 in DNA: TGTGCCAGCAGTTGGACTAGCGAGAATATACCGTACGAGCAGTACTTC.

The J gene is TRBJ1-4, the V gene TRBV6-1; the D gene is possibly TRBD1 (6 bases). Germline CDR1 MNHNS, CDR2 SASEGT. This CDR3 has 17 residues. Deletions cut 5 bases from V and 0 bases from J, with 16 bases between. The CDR3 loop is CASSKSIGGATNEKLFF. The CDR3 DNA follows: TGTGCCAGCAGTAAATCCATAGGGGGAGCAACTAATGAAAAACTGTTTTTT.

This clonotype was seen at least ten times. The V call is TRBV7-8, the J call TRBJ2-3, with D possibly TRBD2 on 5 matching bases. This CDR3 is built from 14 residues. V was pared by 5 bases and J by 5 bases, with 14 bases between. Germline V gene data show CDR1 as SGHVS and CDR2 as FQNEAQ. The CDR3 is CASSPTDWRDTQYF. CDR3 coding DNA: TGTGCCAGCAGCCCGACGGACTGGAGAGATACGCAGTATTTT.

The chain uses TRBV19 and TRBJ1-6; D unresolved. This CDR3 has 14 amino acids. Trimming removed 8 bases from V and 7 bases from J, with 15 bases in between. Germline V gives CDR1 LNHDA, CDR2 SQIVND (reference sequence). CDR3 region: CASSHGRRNSPLHF. The DNA of the CDR3 is TGTGCCAGTTCCCATGGACGGAGAAATTCACCCCTCCACTTT.

The chain is built from TRBV20-1 and TRBJ2-3, with 13 bases fitting TRBD2. The V segment lost 0 bases and the J segment 3 bases; nucleotides outside the gene matches: 0. From germline, CDR1 is DFQATT and CDR2 SNEGSKA (reference sequence). The CDR3 runs 15 residues. Here the CDR3 reads CSARELAGGTDTQYF. CDR3 nucleotides: TGCAGTGCTAGAGAACTAGCGGGAGGGACAGATACGCAGTATTTT.

This clonotype came up many times. The chain is built from TRBV15 and TRBJ1-1, with D perhaps TRBD1 (6 bases). Between the trimmed V and J ends, which lost 1 base and 5 bases, there was a span of 14 bases. Germline V CDR1 and CDR2: LNHNV, YYDKDF (reference sequence). The CDR3 totals 15 residues. The CDR3 nucleotides are TGTGCCACCAGCAGAGCCTGGACAGACCTGACTGAAGCTTTCTTT. It specifies CATSRAWTDLTEAFF. Filled out from reference TRBV15 and TRBJ1-1, the complete variable domain reads DAMVIQNPRYQVTQFGKPVTLSCSQTLNHNVMYWYQQKSSQAPKLLFHYYDKDFNNEADTPDNFQSRRPNTSFCFLDIRSPGLGDTAMYLCATSRAWTDLTEAFFGQGTRLTVV.

The chain employs TRBV20-1 and TRBJ1-4; D remains ambiguous. With 1 base removed from V and 4 bases from J, the gap between germline ends came to 4 bases. The CDR3 extends over 12 amino acids. Germline loops: CDR1 DFQATT, CDR2 SNEGSKA (reference sequence). CDR3 protein: CSARGDNEKLFF. CDR3 DNA: TGCAGTGCTAGAGGGGATAATGAAAAACTGTTTTTT.

V and J are TRBV5-1 and TRBJ1-5, with D perhaps matching TRBD1 (6 bases). Trimming took off 0 bases at V and 8 bases at J, with 12 bases between the two ends. Germline CDR1 SGHRS, CDR2 YFSETQ. This CDR3 has 14 residues. As DNA, the CDR3 is TGCGCCAGCAGCTTGGGGGGGGCGGGAGAGCCCCAGCATTTT. Amino acids: CASSLGGAGEPQHF.

This clonotype was counted ten times or more. V is TRBV2 and J is TRBJ2-3, with TRBD2 identical over 9 bases. The V segment lost 8 bases and the J segment 5 bases; nucleotides outside the gene matches: 14. The CDR3 sequence is 16 residues long. CDR1 and CDR2 from the germline V gene are SNHLY and FYNNEI. The CDR3 protein is CASAYTAGGLGDTQYF. The DNA for the CDR3 is TGTGCCAGCGCATATACAGCGGGGGGACTGGGAGATACGCAGTATTTT.

This clonotype was seen at least ten times. The chain carries TRBV20-1 and TRBJ2-1; D is possibly TRBD1 or TRBD2 (5 bases each). V lost 0 bases and J 12 bases, leaving 18 bases between the germline ends. This CDR3 has 14 residues. The V gene's germline CDR1 is DFQATT and CDR2 SNEGSKA (reference sequence). The chain's CDR3 is CSARDQTGAGWQFF. The CDR3 nucleotides read TGCAGTGCTAGAGATCAGACCGGGGCGGGTTGGCAGTTCTTC.